One T cell receptor beta chain is described in this entry. Its antigen remains unidentified. As the CDR3 is not closed by the conserved phenylalanine or tryptophan, this likely results from a read error. This specimen comes from a study of cytomegalovirus exposure and HLA in healthy donors. Study details: Of some 410 genotyped donors, roughly 81% grouped in the Caucasian-associated ancestry cluster. Study outcomes and limitations: Per published reports, the classifier diagnosed cytomegalovirus status with high specificity and sensitivity. Most TCR sequences were rare, but some public TCRs occurred in many donors. Reportedly, TCR beta sequences accurately predicted HLA-A and HLA-B alleles in most subjects.

With 4 bases clipped from V and 6 bases from J, the junction kept 8 bases outside the gene matches. Germline CDR1 reads LNHNV; CDR2 reads YYDKDF (reference sequence). The CDR3 runs to 14 residues. PCR employed 60 Vbeta and 13 Jbeta primers. Profiling relied on immunoSEQ multiplex PCR, and the TCRdb table lists in-frame clones only, not all of them. The sample holds some 150,000 clones, roughly 73% seen once. This TCR derives from a female donor in good health and CMV-seronegative. The sequencing sample was made of PBMCs. The V gene is TRBV15, the J gene TRBJ1-2, with TRBD1 identical over 7 bases. This chain's CDR3 is CATSITGVGDGYTL. The CDR3 nucleotides are TGTGCCACCAGCATAACAGGGGTGGGAGATGGCTACACCCTC.